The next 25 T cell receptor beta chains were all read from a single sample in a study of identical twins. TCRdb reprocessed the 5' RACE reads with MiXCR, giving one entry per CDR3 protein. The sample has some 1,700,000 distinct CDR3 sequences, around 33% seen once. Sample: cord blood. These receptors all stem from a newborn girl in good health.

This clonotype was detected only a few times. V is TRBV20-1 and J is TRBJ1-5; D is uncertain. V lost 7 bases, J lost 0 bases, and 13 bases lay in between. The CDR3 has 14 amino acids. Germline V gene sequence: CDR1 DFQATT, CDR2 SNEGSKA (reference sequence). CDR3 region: CSGKSLLSNQPQHF. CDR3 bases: TGCAGTGGGAAGAGCCTTCTTAGCAATCAGCCCCAGCATTTT.

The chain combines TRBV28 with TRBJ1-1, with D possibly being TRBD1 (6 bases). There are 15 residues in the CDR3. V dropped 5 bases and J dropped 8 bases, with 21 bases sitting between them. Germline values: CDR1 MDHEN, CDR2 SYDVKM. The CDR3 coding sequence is TGTGCCAGCAGTACCAGGGACACCAAGGGCTCCGAAGCTTTCTTT. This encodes CASSTRDTKGSEAFF. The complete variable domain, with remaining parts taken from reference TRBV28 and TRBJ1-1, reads DVKVTQSSRYLVKRTGEKVFLECVQDMDHENMFWYRQDPGLGLRLIYFSYDVKMKEKGDIPEGYSVSREKKERFSLILESASTNQTSMYLCASSTRDTKGSEAFFGQGTRLTVV.

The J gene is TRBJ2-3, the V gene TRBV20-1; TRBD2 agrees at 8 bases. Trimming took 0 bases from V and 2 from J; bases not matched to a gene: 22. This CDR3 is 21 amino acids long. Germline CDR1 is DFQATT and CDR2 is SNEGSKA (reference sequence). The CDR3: CSARDRTGGRRSLSVTDTQYF. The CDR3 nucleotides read TGCAGTGCTAGAGATAGGACGGGGGGGAGGAGGTCCCTGTCGGTCACAGATACGCAGTATTTT.

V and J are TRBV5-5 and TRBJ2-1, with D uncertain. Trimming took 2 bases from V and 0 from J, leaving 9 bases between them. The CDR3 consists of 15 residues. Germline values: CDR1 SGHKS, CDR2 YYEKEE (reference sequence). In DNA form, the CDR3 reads TGTGCCAGCAGCTTTGTCTATAGCTCCTACAATGAGCAGTTCTTC. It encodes CASSFVYSSYNEQFF. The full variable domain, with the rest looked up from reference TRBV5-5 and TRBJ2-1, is DAGVTQSPTHLIKTRGQQVTLRCSPISGHKSVSWYQQVLGQGPQFIFQYYEKEERGRGNFPDRFSARQFPNYSSELNVNALLLGDSALYLCASSFVYSSYNEQFFGPGTRLTVL.

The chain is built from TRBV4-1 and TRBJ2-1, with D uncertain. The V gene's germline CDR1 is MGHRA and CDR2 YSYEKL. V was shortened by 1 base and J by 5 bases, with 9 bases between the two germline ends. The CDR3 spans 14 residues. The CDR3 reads CASSQGLLDNEQFF. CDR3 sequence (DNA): TGCGCCAGCAGCCAAGGCCTCCTAGACAATGAGCAGTTCTTC.

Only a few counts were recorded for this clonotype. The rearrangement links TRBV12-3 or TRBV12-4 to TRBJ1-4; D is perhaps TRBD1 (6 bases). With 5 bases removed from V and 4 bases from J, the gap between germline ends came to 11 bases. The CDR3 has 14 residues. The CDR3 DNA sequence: TGTGCCAGCAGTGCGGGGGCCTTTAATGAAAAACTGTTTTTT. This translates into CASSAGAFNEKLFF.

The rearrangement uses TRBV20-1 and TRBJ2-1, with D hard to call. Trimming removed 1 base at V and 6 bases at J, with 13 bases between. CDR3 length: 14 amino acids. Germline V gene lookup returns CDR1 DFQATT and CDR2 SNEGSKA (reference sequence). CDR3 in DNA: TGCAGTGCTAGAGTAACGCTGGACGCCAATGAGCAGTTCTTC. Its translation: CSARVTLDANEQFF.

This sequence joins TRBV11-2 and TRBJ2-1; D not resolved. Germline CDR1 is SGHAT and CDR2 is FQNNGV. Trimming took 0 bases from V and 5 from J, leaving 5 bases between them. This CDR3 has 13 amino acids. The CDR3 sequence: CASSLEHDNEQFF. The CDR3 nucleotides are TGTGCCAGCAGCTTAGAACACGACAATGAGCAGTTCTTC.

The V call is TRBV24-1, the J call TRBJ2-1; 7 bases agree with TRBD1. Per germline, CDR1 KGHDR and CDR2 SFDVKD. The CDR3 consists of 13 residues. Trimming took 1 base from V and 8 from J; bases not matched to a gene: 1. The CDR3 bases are TGTGCCACCAGTGATTTAGGGGGCTATGAGCAGTTCTTC. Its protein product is CATSDLGGYEQFF.

CDR3 bases: TGTGCCAGCAGTGAACCGGGGACAGCGGAGACCCAGTACTTC. Protein sequence: CASSEPGTAETQYF. The genes are TRBV25-1 and TRBJ2-5; TRBD1 aligns across 7 bases. Germline trimming cut 2 bases from V and 5 bases from J; bases unmatched to any gene: 5. Germline CDR1 MGHDK, CDR2 SYGVNS. The CDR3 contains 14 residues. Full variable domain (missing parts from reference TRBV25-1 and TRBJ2-5): EADIYQTPRYLVIGTGKKITLECSQTMGHDKMYWYQQDPGMELHLIHYSYGVNSTEKGDLSSESTVSRIRTEHFPLTLESARPSHTSQYLCASSEPGTAETQYFGPGTRLLVL.

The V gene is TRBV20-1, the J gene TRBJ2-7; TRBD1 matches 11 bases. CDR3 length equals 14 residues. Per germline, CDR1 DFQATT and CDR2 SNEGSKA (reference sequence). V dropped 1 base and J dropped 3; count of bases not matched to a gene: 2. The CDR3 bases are TGCAGTGCTAGAGGGACAGGGGGCCACTACGAGCAGTACTTC. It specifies CSARGTGGHYEQYF.

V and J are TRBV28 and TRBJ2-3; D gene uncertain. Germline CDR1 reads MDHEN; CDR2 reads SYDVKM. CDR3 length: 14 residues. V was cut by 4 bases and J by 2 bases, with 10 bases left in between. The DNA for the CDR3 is TGTGCCAGCAGTTCAAAAGTAGCCACAGATACGCAGTATTTT. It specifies CASSSKVATDTQYF.

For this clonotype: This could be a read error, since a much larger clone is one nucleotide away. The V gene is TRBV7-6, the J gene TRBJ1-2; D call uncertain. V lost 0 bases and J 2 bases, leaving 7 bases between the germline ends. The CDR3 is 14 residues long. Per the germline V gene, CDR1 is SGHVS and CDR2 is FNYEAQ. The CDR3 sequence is CASSLARKNYGYTF. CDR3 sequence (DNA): TGTGCCAGCAGCTTAGCCAGGAAAAACTATGGCTACACCTTC.

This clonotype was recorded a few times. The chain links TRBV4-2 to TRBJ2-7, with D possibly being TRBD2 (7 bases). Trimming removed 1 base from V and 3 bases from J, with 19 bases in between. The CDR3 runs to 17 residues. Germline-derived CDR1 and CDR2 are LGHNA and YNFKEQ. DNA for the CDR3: TGTGCCAGCAGCCAAGTTTCTTCCGGGGGGCCCGACTACGAGCAGTACTTC. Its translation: CASSQVSSGGPDYEQYF.

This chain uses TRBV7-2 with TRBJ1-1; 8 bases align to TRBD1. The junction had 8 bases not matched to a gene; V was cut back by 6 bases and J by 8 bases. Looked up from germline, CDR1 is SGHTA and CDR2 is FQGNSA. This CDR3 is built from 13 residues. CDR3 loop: CASSRDRWWEAFF. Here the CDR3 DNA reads TGTGCCAGCAGTCGGGACAGGTGGTGGGAAGCTTTCTTT.

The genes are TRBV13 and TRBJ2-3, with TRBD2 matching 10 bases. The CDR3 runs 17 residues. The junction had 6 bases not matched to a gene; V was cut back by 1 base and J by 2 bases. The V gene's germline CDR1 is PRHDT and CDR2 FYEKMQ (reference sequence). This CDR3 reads CASSLALAGELTDTQYF. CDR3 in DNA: TGTGCCAGCAGCTTAGCCCTAGCGGGGGAACTCACAGATACGCAGTATTTT.

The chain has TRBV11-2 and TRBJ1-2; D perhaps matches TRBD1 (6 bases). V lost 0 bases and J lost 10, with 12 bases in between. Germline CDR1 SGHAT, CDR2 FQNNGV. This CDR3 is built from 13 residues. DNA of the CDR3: TGTGCCAGCAGCTTAGATAGGGAGGGGGTCTACACCTTC. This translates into CASSLDREGVYTF.

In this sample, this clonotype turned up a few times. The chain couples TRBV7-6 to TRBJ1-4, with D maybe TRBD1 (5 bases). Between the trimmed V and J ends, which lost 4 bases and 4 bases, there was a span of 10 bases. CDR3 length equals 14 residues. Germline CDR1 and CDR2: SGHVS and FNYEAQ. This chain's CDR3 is CASSSRVFNEKLFF. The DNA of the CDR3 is TGTGCCAGCAGCTCCAGGGTCTTTAATGAAAAACTGTTTTTT.

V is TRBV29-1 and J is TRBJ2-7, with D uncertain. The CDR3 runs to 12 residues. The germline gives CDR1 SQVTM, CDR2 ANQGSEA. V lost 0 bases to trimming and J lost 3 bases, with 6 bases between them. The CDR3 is CSVEDADYEQYF. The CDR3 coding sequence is TGCAGCGTTGAAGATGCGGACTACGAGCAGTACTTC.

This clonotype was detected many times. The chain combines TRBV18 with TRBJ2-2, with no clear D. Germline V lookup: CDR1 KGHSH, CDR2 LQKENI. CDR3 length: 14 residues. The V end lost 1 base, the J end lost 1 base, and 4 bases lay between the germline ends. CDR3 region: CASSPQGNTGELFF. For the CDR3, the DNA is TGTGCCAGCTCACCACAGGGGAACACCGGGGAGCTGTTTTTT.

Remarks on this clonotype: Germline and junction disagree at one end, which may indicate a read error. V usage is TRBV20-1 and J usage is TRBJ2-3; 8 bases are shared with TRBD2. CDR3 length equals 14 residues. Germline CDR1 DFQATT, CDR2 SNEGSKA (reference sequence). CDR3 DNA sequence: TGCAGTGCTGGAGACGGGAGGGCCCCAGATACGCAGTATTTT. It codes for CSAGDGRAPDTQYF.

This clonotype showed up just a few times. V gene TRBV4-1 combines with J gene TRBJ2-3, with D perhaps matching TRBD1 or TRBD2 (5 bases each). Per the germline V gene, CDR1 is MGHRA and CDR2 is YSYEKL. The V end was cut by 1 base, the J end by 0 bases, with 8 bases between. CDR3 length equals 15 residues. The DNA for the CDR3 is TGCGCCAGCAGCCAAGTAGGGGACAGCACAGATACGCAGTATTTT. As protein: CASSQVGDSTDTQYF.

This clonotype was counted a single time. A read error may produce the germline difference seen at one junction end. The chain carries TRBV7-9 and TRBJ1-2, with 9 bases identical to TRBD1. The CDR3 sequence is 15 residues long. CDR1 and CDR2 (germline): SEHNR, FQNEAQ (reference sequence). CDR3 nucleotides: TGTGCCTGCAGCTTAGTCGGACAGGGGAACTATGGCTACACCTTC. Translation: CACSLVGQGNYGYTF.

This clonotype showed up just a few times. DNA of the CDR3: TGCAGTGCAGGTTTCCAGAACACTGAAGCTTTCTTT. Encoded protein: CSAGFQNTEAFF. This chain connects TRBV20-1 to TRBJ1-1; D not certain. V shed 6 bases and J shed 1 base, with 9 bases lying between them. CDR3 length: 12 residues. Per the germline V gene, CDR1 is DFQATT and CDR2 is SNEGSKA (reference sequence).

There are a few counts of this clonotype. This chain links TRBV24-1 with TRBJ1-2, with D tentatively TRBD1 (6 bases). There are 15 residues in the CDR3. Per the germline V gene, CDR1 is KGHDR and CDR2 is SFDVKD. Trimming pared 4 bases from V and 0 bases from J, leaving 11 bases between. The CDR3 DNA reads TGTGCCACCAGTGACCCGACAGGAACTAACTATGGCTACACCTTC. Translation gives CATSDPTGTNYGYTF.